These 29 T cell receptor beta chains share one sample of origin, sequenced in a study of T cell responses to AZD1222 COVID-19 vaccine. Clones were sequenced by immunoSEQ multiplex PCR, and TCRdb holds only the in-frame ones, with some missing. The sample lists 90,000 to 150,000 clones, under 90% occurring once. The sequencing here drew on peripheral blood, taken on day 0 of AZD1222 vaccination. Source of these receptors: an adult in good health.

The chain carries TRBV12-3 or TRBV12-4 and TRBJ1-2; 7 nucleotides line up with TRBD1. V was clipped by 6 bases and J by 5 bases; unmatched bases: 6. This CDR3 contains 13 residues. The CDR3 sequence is CASSDRAIYGYTF. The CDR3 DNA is TGTGCCAGCAGCGACAGGGCGATTTATGGCTACACCTTC.

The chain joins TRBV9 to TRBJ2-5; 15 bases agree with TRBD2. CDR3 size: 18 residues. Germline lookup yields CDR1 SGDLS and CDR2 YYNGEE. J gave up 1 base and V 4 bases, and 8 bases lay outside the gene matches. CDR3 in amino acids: CASSPGLAGGLGQETQYF. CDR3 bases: TGTGCCAGCAGCCCGGGACTAGCGGGGGGCCTTGGCCAAGAGACCCAGTACTTC.

In DNA form, the CDR3 reads TGTGCCTGGAGAGCGACAGGGTCCCAACTGTTTTTT. Amino acid sequence: CAWRATGSQLFF. The chain carries TRBV30 and TRBJ1-4, with TRBD1 matching over 7 bases. Germline values: CDR1 GTSNPN, CDR2 SVGIG (reference sequence). V gave up 3 bases and J gave up 12 bases; unmatched junction bases: 7. The CDR3 contains 12 residues.

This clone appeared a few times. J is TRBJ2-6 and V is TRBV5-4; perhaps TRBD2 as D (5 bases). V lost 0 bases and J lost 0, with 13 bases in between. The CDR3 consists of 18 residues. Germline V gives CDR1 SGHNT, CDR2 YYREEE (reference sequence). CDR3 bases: TGTGCCAGCAGCTTGGGCGTGGGGAGATACTCTGGGGCCAACGTCCTGACTTTC. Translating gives CASSLGVGRYSGANVLTF.

Written as DNA, the CDR3 is TGTGCCAGCAGCCCTCGGGCGGGCGGCACAGATACGCAGTATTTT. Amino acid sequence: CASSPRAGGTDTQYF. The gene calls are TRBV7-6 and TRBJ2-3; D may be TRBD2 (5 bases). V gave up 5 bases and J gave up 1 base, with 13 bases separating them. The germline V gene has CDR1 SGHVS and CDR2 FNYEAQ. This CDR3 spans 15 amino acids.

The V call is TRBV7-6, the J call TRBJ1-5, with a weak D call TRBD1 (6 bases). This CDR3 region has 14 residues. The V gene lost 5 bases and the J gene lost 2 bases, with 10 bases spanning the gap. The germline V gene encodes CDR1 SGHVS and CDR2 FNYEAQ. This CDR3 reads CASSLGGGNQPQHF. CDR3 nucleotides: TGTGCCAGCAGCCTAGGGGGGGGCAATCAGCCCCAGCATTTT.

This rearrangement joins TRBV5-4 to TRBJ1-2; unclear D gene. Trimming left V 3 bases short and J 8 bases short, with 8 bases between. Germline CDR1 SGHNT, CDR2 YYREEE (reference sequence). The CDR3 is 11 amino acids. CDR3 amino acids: CASSSGGGYTF. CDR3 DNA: TGTGCCAGCAGCTCAGGCGGGGGCTACACCTTC.

This chain's CDR3 is CASSLNVGRTGEQYF. For the CDR3, the DNA is TGTGCCAGCAGCTTAAATGTAGGCAGGACCGGCGAGCAGTACTTC. The V call is TRBV7-2, the J call TRBJ2-7; D unclear. Trimming took off 2 bases at V and 6 bases at J, with 17 bases between the two ends. This CDR3 contains 15 residues. Germline V gene lookup returns CDR1 SGHTA and CDR2 FQGNSA.

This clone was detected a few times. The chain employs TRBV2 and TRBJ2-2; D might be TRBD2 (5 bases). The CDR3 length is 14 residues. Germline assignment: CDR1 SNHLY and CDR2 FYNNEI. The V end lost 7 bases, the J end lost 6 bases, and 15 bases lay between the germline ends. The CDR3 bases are TGTGCCAGCACCCCAGACTATCAAGCCGGGGAGCTGTTTTTT. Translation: CASTPDYQAGELFF.

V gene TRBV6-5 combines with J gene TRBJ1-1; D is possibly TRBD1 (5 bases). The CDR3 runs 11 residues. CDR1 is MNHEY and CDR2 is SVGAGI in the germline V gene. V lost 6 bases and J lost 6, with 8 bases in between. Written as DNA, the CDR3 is TGTGCCAGCAGCCAGGGACCTGAAGCTTTCTTT. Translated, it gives CASSQGPEAFF.

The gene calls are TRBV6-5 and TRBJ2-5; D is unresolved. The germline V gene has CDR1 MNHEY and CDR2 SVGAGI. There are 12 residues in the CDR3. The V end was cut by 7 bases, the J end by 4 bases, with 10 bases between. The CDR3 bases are TGTGCCAGCACGAATGTGGGAGAGACCCAGTACTTC. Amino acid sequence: CASTNVGETQYF.

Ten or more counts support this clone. Written as DNA, the CDR3 is TGTGCCAGCAGCCACTGGACAGGGAACGATGGCTACACCTTC. Amino acid sequence: CASSHWTGNDGYTF. The genes are TRBV4-2 and TRBJ1-2; 8 bases are shared with TRBD1. The ends lost 3 bases at V and 6 bases at J; junction bases unmatched: 6. The germline gives CDR1 LGHNA, CDR2 YNFKEQ. The CDR3 consists of 14 residues.

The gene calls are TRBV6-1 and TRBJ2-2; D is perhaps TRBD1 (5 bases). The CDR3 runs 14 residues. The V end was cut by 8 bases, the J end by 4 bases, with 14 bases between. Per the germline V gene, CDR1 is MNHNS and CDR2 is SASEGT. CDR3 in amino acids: CASLPGQGTGELFF. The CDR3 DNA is TGTGCCAGCCTGCCAGGGCAGGGCACCGGGGAGCTGTTTTTT.

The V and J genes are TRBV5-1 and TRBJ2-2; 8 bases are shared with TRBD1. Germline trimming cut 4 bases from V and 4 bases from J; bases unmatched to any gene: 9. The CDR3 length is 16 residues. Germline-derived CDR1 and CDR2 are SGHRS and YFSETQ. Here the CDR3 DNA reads TGCGCCAGCAGCCAAGGACAGGGTAGGGTCACCGGGGAGCTGTTTTTT. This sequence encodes CASSQGQGRVTGELFF.

The CDR3 is CASSDQGLAGGNIQYF. CDR3 nucleotide sequence: TGCGCCAGCAGTGATCAAGGACTAGCGGGGGGGAACATTCAGTACTTC. The genes are TRBV10-1 and TRBJ2-4, with TRBD2 matching 15 bases. CDR3 length: 16 amino acids. The V gene end was trimmed by 3 bases and the J gene end by 7 bases; junction bases not matched to a gene: 4. CDR1 is WNHNN and CDR2 is SYGVQD in the germline V gene (reference sequence).

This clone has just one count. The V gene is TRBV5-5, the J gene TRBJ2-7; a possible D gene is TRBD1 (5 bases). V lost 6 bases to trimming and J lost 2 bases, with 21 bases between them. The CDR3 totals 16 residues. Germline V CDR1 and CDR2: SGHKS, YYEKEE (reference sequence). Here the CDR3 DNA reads TGTGCCAGCACCCAACCTGGGTCCAGGGCCGCCTACGAGCAGTACTTC. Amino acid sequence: CASTQPGSRAAYEQYF.

The CDR3 spells CASNQGAESGANVLTF. In DNA, the CDR3 is TGTGCCAGCAATCAGGGGGCCGAGTCTGGGGCCAACGTCCTGACTTTC. This chain connects TRBV19 to TRBJ2-6; TRBD1 matches at 8 bases. Germline trimming cut 9 bases from V and 1 base from J; bases unmatched to any gene: 8. In germline, CDR1 is LNHDA, CDR2 SQIVND (reference sequence). There are 16 residues in the CDR3. Filled out from reference TRBV19 and TRBJ2-6, the complete variable domain reads DGGITQSPKYLFRKEGQNVTLSCEQNLNHDAMYWYRQDPGQGLRLIYYSQIVNDFQKGDIAEGYSVSREKKESFPLTVTSAQKNPTAFYLCASNQGAESGANVLTFGAGSRLTVL.

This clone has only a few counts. The chain's CDR3 is CASSKARGWDNEQFF. Written as DNA, the CDR3 is TGTGCCAGCAGCAAAGCTAGGGGATGGGACAATGAGCAGTTCTTC. J is TRBJ2-1 and V is TRBV21-1; TRBD1 reflects the table's D call only, with no check against the DNA. TRBV21-1 is a recognized pseudogene. The CDR3 sequence is 15 residues long.

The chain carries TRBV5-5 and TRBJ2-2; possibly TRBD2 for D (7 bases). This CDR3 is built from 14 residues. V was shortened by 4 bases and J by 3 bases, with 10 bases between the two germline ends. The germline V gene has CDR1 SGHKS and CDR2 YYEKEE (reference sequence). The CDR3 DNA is TGTGCCAGCAGCGGGGGGGGCGACACCGGGGAGCTGTTTTTT. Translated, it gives CASSGGGDTGELFF.

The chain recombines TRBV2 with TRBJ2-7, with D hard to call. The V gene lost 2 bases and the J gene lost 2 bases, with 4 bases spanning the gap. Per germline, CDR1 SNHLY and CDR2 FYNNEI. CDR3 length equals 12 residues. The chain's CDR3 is CASSEQAYEQYF. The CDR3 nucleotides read TGTGCCAGCAGTGAACAGGCCTACGAGCAGTACTTC.

The DNA of the CDR3 is TGTGCCAGCAGTTCCCCGGGAGGCAATAACTATGGCTACACCTTC. Translated, it gives CASSSPGGNNYGYTF. The V and J genes are TRBV28 and TRBJ1-2, with D hard to call. Germline-derived CDR1 and CDR2 are MDHEN and SYDVKM. The CDR3 extends over 15 amino acids. V dropped 4 bases and J dropped 1 base, with 13 bases sitting between them.

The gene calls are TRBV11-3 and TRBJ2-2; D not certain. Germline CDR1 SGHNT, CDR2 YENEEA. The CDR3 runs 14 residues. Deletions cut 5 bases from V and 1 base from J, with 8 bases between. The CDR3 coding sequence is TGTGCCAGCAGCAGAAGTAGGAACACCGGGGAGCTGTTTTTT. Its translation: CASSRSRNTGELFF.

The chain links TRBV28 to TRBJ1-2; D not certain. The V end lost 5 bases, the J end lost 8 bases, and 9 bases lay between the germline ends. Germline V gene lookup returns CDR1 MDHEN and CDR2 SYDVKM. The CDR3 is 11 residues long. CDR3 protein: CASSLVEGYTF. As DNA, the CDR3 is TGTGCCAGCAGTCTAGTCGAGGGCTACACCTTC.

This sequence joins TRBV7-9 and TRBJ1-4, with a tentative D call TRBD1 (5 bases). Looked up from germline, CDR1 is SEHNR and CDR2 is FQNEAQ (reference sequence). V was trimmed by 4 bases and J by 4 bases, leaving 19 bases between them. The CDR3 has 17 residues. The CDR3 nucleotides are TGTGCCAGCAGCTCGACCGGGACCCTGGGAGGTAATGAAAAACTGTTTTTT. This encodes CASSSTGTLGGNEKLFF.

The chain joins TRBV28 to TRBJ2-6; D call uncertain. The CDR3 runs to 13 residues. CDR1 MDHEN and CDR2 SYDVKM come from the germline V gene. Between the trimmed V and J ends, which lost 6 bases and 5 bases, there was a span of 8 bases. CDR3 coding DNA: TGTGCCAGCAGAGAAGCTTGGGCCAACGTCCTGACTTTC. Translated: CASREAWANVLTF.

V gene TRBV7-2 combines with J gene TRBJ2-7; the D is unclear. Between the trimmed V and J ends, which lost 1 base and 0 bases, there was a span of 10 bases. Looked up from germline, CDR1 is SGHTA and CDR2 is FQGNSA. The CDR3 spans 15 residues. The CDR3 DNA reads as TGTGCCAGCAGCTTAGTGCAGTTGAGCTCCTACGAGCAGTACTTC. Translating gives CASSLVQLSSYEQYF.

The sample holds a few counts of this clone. In DNA form, the CDR3 reads TGTGCCAGCAGCCTACTAGCGGCAACCTACGAGCAGTACTTC. Its translation: CASSLLAATYEQYF. V usage is TRBV7-2 and J usage is TRBJ2-7, with 8 bases fitting TRBD2. The germline V gene has CDR1 SGHTA and CDR2 FQGNSA. With 5 bases clipped from V and 2 bases from J, the junction kept 5 bases outside the gene matches. This CDR3 spans 14 amino acids.

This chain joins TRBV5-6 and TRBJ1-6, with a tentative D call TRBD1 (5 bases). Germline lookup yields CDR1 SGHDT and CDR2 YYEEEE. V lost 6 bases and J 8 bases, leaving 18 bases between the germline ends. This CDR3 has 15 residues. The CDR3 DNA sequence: TGTGCCAGCAACCCGGGGGTCGAGGGTTATTCACCCCTCCACTTT. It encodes CASNPGVEGYSPLHF.

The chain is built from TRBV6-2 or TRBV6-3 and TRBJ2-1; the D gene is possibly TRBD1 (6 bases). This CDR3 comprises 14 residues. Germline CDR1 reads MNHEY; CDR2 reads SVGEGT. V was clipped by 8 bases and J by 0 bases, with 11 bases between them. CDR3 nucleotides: TGTGCCAGCCGCCGGGACACCTCCTACAATGAGCAGTTCTTC. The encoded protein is CASRRDTSYNEQFF.